One and the same sample provided the 13 T cell receptor beta chains below, sequenced in a study of cytomegalovirus exposure and HLA in healthy donors. The PCR ran on 60 Vbeta and 13 Jbeta primers. Using immunoSEQ multiplex PCR, the repertoire was profiled, and TCRdb retains in-frame clones only, with some absent. Seen here are about 200,000 clones, over 75% observed once, and the top ten hold 1.5% to 2%. What was sequenced was PBMCs. The receptors were sampled from a man aged 18 to 35 in good health and CMV-seronegative.

This sequence joins TRBV7-9 and TRBJ2-1; 7 nucleotides line up with TRBD1. The CDR3 is made up of 15 amino acids. V gave up 5 bases and J gave up 0 bases; unmatched junction bases: 4. Germline V lookup: CDR1 SEHNR, CDR2 FQNEAQ (reference sequence). The CDR3 DNA reads TGTGCCAGCAGCATCCGACAGGGCTCCTACAATGAGCAGTTCTTC. Translation: CASSIRQGSYNEQFF. Based on the CDR3 plus reference TRBV7-9 and TRBJ2-1, the full variable domain is DTGVSQNPRHKITKRGQNVTFRCDPISEHNRLYWYRQTLGQGPEFLTYFQNEAQLEKSRLLSDRFSAERPKGSFSTLEIQRTEQGDSAMYLCASSIRQGSYNEQFFGPGTRLTVL.

J is TRBJ1-5 and V is TRBV19; maybe TRBD1 (6 bases). Germline CDR1 and CDR2: LNHDA and SQIVND (reference sequence). Trimming removed 1 base at V and 6 bases at J, with 16 bases between. This CDR3 has 16 amino acids. The CDR3 sequence is CASSIVFQGLSQPQHF. The CDR3 region has the DNA TGTGCCAGTAGTATAGTGTTTCAGGGGTTGAGTCAGCCCCAGCATTTT.

Only a few counts were recorded for this clone. This rearrangement joins TRBV19 to TRBJ2-7, with D tentatively TRBD1 (6 bases). The CDR3 has 14 residues. Trimming took 5 bases from V and 0 from J, leaving 11 bases between them. The germline V gene encodes CDR1 LNHDA and CDR2 SQIVND (reference sequence). CDR3 sequence reads: CASSPWDTSYEQYF. CDR3 nucleotide sequence: TGTGCCAGTAGTCCCTGGGACACCTCCTACGAGCAGTACTTC. Variable domain in full (rest from reference TRBV19 and TRBJ2-7): DGGITQSPKYLFRKEGQNVTLSCEQNLNHDAMYWYRQDPGQGLRLIYYSQIVNDFQKGDIAEGYSVSREKKESFPLTVTSAQKNPTAFYLCASSPWDTSYEQYFGPGTRLTVT.

The chain has TRBV30 and TRBJ1-3; D is unresolved. The CDR3 has 12 amino acids. Trimming removed 0 bases at V and 9 bases at J, with 9 bases between. Germline CDR1 and CDR2: GTSNPN and SVGIG (reference sequence). The CDR3 is CAWSVIEVTIYF. CDR3 sequence (DNA): TGTGCCTGGAGTGTCATAGAAGTCACCATATATTTT.

V gene TRBV10-3 combines with J gene TRBJ2-1; the D gene is possibly TRBD1 (5 bases). The V and J ends lost 2 bases and 4 bases respectively, with 9 bases between them. Looked up from germline, CDR1 is ENHRY and CDR2 is SYGVKD. The CDR3 runs 14 residues. DNA for the CDR3: TGTGCCATCAGTGAGGCGACAGATTACAATGAGCAGTTCTTC. Protein product: CAISEATDYNEQFF.

The chain couples TRBV9 to TRBJ2-1; 7 bases line up with TRBD2. Trimming cost V 1 base and J 8 bases; bases outside gene matches: 12. The germline V gene has CDR1 SGDLS and CDR2 YYNGEE. The CDR3 covers 16 residues. DNA for the CDR3: TGTGCCAGCAGCGTACTTCTAACGGGGGGAATTGATGAGCAGTTCTTC. Translated, it gives CASSVLLTGGIDEQFF. The whole variable domain, remainder taken from reference TRBV9 and TRBJ2-1, is DSGVTQTPKHLITATGQRVTLRCSPRSGDLSVYWYQQSLDQGLQFLIQYYNGEERAKGNILERFSAQQFPDLHSELNLSSLELGDSALYFCASSVLLTGGIDEQFFGPGTRLTVL.

The chain has TRBV7-9 and TRBJ2-1, with TRBD2 matching 10 bases. V dropped 8 bases and J dropped 9; count of bases not matched to a gene: 13. The CDR3 is 15 amino acids. CDR1 is SEHNR and CDR2 is FQNEAQ in the germline V gene (reference sequence). Here the CDR3 reads CASRQSASGRAEQFF. The CDR3 nucleotides are TGTGCCAGCCGCCAATCGGCTAGCGGGAGAGCTGAGCAGTTCTTC.

The sample holds one count of this clone. V and J are TRBV28 and TRBJ1-2, with TRBD1 as a possible D gene (5 bases). The CDR3 has 15 amino acids. The V gene's germline CDR1 is MDHEN and CDR2 SYDVKM. V lost 5 bases and J 8 bases, leaving 21 bases between the germline ends. The CDR3 DNA reads TGTGCCAGCAGTCCACTGGGGGGGATGTTAAGGGGCTACACCTTC. Translated: CASSPLGGMLRGYTF.

V and J are TRBV5-6 and TRBJ2-5; D possibly corresponds to TRBD2 (5 bases). Germline values: CDR1 SGHDT, CDR2 YYEEEE. Trimming took off 1 base at V and 4 bases at J, with 23 bases between the two ends. The CDR3 has 18 residues. The CDR3 sequence is CASSLIKRGRGFLETQYF. In nucleotides, the CDR3 is TGTGCCAGCAGCTTGATAAAACGGGGTCGGGGATTCTTAGAGACCCAGTACTTC.

The chain couples TRBV5-1 to TRBJ2-2; D perhaps matches TRBD2 (6 bases). V was pared by 0 bases and J by 7 bases, with 13 bases between. The CDR3 runs to 15 residues. Germline CDR1 reads SGHRS; CDR2 reads YFSETQ. CDR3: CASSLVQRADGELFF. The CDR3 DNA reads TGCGCCAGCAGCTTGGTCCAGCGGGCGGACGGGGAGCTGTTTTTT.

J is TRBJ2-7 and V is TRBV29-1, with 9 bases aligning to TRBD1. There are 15 residues in the CDR3. Germline CDR1 SQVTM, CDR2 ANQGSEA. V gave up 0 bases and J gave up 6 bases; unmatched junction bases: 9. The CDR3 nucleotides read TGCAGCGTTGAAGATCGAAAACAGGGGGCAGCCGAGCAGTACTTC. It codes for CSVEDRKQGAAEQYF.

This chain uses TRBV28 with TRBJ1-4, with a tentative D call TRBD1 (6 bases). In germline, CDR1 is MDHEN, CDR2 SYDVKM. This CDR3 spans 15 amino acids. V lost 3 bases, J lost 2 bases, and 10 bases lay in between. The DNA for the CDR3 is TGTGCCAGCAGTTTTGGTGGGGGCACTAATGAAAAACTGTTTTTT. Translated, it gives CASSFGGGTNEKLFF.

This clone was detected once. The rearrangement joins TRBV19 to TRBJ2-2; TRBD2 matches at 8 bases. J gave up 4 bases and V 5 bases, and 12 bases lay outside the gene matches. The CDR3 loop spans 17 amino acids. Germline V lookup: CDR1 LNHDA, CDR2 SQIVND (reference sequence). The CDR3, as DNA: TGTGCCAGTAGTTATTCCGGGGGGGCCGGATTCACCGGGGAGCTGTTTTTT. This sequence encodes CASSYSGGAGFTGELFF. Full variable domain (outside the CDR3, taken from reference TRBV19 and TRBJ2-2): DGGITQSPKYLFRKEGQNVTLSCEQNLNHDAMYWYRQDPGQGLRLIYYSQIVNDFQKGDIAEGYSVSREKKESFPLTVTSAQKNPTAFYLCASSYSGGAGFTGELFFGEGSRLTVL.